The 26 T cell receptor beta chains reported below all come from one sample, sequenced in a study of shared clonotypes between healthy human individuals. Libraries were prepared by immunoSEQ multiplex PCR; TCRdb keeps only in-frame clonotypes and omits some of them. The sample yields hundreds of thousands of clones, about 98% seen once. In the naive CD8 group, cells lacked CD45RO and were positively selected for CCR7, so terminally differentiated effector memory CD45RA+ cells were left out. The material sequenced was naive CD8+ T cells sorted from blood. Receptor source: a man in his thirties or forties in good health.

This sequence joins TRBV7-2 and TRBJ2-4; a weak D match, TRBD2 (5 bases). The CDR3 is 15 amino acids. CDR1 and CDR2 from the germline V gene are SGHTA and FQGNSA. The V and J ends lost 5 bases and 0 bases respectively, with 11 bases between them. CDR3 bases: TGTGCCAGCAGCCGAGCGGCCCTAGCCAAAAACATTCAGTACTTC. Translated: CASSRAALAKNIQYF.

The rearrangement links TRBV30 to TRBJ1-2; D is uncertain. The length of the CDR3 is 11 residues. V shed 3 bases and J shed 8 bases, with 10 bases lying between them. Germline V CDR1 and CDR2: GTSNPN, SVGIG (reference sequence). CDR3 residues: CAWRRWRGYTF. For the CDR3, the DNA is TGTGCCTGGAGACGGTGGAGAGGCTACACCTTC.

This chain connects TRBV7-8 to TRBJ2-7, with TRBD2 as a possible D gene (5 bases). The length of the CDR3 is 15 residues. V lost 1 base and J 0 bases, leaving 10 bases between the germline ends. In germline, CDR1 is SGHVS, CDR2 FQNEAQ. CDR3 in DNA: TGTGCCAGCAGCTTAGAAGCGGCCCCCTCCTACGAGCAGTACTTC. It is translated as CASSLEAAPSYEQYF.

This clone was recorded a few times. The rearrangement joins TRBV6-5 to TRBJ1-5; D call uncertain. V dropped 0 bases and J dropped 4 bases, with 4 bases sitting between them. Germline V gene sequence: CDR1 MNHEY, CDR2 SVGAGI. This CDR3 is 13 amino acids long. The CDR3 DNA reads TGTGCCAGCAGTTACTCGAAGAATCAGCCCCAGCATTTT. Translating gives CASSYSKNQPQHF.

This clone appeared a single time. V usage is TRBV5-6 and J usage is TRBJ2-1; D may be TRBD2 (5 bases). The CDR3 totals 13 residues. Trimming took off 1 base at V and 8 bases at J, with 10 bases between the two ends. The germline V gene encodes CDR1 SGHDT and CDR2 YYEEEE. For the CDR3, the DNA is TGTGCCAGCAGCTTGCCTTCCGGGGATGAGCAGTTCTTC. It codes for CASSLPSGDEQFF.

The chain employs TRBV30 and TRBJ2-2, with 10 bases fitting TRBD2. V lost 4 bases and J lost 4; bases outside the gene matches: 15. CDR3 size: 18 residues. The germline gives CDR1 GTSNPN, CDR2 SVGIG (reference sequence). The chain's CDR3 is CAWIDRFSGRAITGELFF. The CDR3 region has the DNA TGTGCCTGGATCGATCGGTTCAGCGGGAGGGCCATCACCGGGGAGCTGTTTTTT.

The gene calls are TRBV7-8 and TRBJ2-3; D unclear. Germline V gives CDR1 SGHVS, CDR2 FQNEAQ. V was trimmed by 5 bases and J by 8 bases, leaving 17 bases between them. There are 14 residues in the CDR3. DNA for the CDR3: TGTGCCAGCAGCCCTACTGTGGGCCAGTCTACGCAGTATTTT. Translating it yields CASSPTVGQSTQYF.

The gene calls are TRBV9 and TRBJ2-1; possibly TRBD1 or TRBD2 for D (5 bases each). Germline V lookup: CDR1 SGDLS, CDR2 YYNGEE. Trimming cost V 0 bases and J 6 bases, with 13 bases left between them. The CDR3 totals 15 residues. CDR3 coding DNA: TGTGCCAGCAGCGTAGGGGGGAATTTAGGCAATGAGCAGTTCTTC. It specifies CASSVGGNLGNEQFF. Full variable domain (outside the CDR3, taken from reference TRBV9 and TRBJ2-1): DSGVTQTPKHLITATGQRVTLRCSPRSGDLSVYWYQQSLDQGLQFLIQYYNGEERAKGNILERFSAQQFPDLHSELNLSSLELGDSALYFCASSVGGNLGNEQFFGPGTRLTVL.

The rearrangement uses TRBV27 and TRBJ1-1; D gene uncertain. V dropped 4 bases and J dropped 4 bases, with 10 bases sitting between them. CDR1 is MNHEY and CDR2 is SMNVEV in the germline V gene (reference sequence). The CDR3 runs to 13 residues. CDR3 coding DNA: TGTGCCAGCAGTTGGACGGGAGTCACTGAAGCTTTCTTT. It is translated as CASSWTGVTEAFF.

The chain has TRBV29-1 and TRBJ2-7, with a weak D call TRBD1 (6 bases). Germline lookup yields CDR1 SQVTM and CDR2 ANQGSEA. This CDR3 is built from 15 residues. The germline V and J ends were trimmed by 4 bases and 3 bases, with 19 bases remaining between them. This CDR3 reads CSVVWGETGRYEQYF. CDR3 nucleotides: TGCAGCGTTGTCTGGGGTGAGACAGGCCGCTACGAGCAGTACTTC.

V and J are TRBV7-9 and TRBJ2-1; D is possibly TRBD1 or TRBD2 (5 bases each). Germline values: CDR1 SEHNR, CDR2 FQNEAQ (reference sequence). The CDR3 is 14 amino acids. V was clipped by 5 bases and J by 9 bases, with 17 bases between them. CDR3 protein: CASSQFGGQSEQFF. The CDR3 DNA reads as TGTGCCAGCAGCCAATTTGGGGGTCAGAGTGAGCAGTTCTTC. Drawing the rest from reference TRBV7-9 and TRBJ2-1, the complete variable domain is DTGVSQNPRHKITKRGQNVTFRCDPISEHNRLYWYRQTLGQGPEFLTYFQNEAQLEKSRLLSDRFSAERPKGSFSTLEIQRTEQGDSAMYLCASSQFGGQSEQFFGPGTRLTVL.

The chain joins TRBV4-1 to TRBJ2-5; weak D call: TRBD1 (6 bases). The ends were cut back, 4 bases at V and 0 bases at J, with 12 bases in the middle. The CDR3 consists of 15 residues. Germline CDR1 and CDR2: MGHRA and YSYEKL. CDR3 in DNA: TGCGCCAGCAGCCCCACCACAGGGTACCAAGAGACCCAGTACTTC. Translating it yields CASSPTTGYQETQYF.

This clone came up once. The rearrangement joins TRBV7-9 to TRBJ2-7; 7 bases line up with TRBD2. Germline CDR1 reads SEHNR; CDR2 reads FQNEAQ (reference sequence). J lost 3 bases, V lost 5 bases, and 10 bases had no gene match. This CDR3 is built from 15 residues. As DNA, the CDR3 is TGTGCCAGCAGCCGGGACCGGCAGCGGGGCTACGAGCAGTACTTC. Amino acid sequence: CASSRDRQRGYEQYF.

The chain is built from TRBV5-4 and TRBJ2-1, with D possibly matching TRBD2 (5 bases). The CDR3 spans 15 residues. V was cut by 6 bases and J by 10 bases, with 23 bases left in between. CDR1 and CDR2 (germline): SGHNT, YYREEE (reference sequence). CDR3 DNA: TGTGCCAGCAACCGAGGGCCCACAGAATCCATCGAGCAGTTCTTC. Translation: CASNRGPTESIEQFF. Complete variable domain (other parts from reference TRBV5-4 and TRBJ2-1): ETGVTQSPTHLIKTRGQQVTLRCSSQSGHNTVSWYQQALGQGPQFIFQYYREEENGRGNFPPRFSGLQFPNYSSELNVNALELDDSALYLCASNRGPTESIEQFFGPGTRLTVL.

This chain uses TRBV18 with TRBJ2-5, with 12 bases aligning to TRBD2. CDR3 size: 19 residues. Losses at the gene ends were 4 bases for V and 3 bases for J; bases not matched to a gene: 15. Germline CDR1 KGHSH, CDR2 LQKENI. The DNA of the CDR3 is TGTGCCAGCTCACATAGCCAGGGACTAGCGGGTCCTTGGGAAGAGACCCAGTACTTC. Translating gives CASSHSQGLAGPWEETQYF.

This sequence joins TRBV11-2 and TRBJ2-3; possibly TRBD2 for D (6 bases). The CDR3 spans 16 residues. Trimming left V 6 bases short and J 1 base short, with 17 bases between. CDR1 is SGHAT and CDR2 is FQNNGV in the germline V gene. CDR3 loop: CASRPRDSRRTDTQYF. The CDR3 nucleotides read TGTGCCAGCAGACCCCGGGACTCCCGGCGCACAGATACGCAGTATTTT.

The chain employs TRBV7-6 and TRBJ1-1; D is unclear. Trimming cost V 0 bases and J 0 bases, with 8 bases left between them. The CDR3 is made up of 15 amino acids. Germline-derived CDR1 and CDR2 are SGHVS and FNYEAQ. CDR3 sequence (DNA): TGTGCCAGCAGCTTAGCGGGCGACATGAACACTGAAGCTTTCTTT. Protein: CASSLAGDMNTEAFF.

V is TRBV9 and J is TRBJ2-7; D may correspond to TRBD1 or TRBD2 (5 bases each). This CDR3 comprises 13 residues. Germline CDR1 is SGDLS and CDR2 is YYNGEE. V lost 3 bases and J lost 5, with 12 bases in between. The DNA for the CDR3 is TGTGCCAGCAGCGCACAGGCGGGTGACGAGCAGTACTTC. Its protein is CASSAQAGDEQYF.

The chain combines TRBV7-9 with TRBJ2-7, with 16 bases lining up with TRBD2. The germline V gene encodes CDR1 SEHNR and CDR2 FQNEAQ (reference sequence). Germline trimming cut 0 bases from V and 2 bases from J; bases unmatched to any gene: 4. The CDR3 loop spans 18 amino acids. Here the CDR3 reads CASSLAGTSGRVAYEQYF. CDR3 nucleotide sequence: TGTGCCAGCAGCTTAGCTGGGACTAGCGGGAGGGTGGCCTACGAGCAGTACTTC.

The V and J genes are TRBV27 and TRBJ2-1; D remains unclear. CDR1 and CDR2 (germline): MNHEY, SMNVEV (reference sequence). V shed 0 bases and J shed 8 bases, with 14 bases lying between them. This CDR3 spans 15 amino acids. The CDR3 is CASSLSGVLIDEQFF. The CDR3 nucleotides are TGTGCCAGCAGTTTATCTGGAGTATTGATCGATGAGCAGTTCTTC.

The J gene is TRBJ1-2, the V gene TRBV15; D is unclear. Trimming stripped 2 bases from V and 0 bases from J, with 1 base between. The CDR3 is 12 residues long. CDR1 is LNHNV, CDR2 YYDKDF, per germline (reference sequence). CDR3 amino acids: CATSRTNYGYTF. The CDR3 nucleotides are TGTGCCACCAGCAGAACTAACTATGGCTACACCTTC.

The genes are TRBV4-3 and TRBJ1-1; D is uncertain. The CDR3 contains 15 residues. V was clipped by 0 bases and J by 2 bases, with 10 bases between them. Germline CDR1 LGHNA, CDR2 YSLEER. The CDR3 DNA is TGCGCCAGCAGCCAAGATCCCGGGCTTAACACTGAAGCTTTCTTT. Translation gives CASSQDPGLNTEAFF.

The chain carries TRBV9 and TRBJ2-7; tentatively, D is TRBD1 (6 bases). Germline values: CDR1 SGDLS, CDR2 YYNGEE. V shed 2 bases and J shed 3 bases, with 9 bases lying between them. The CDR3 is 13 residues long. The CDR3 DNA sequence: TGTGCCAGCAGCGTCCGGGACAACTACGAGCAGTACTTC. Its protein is CASSVRDNYEQYF.

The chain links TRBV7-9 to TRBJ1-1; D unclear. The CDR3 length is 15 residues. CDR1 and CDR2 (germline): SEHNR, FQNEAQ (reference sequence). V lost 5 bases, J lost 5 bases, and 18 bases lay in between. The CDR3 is CASSAEQPLMTEAFF. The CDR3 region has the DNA TGTGCCAGCAGCGCCGAACAACCATTGATGACTGAAGCTTTCTTT.

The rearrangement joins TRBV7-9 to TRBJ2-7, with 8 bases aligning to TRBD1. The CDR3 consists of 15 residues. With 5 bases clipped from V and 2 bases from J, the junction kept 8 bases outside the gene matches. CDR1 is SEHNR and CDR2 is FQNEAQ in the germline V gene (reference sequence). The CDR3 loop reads CASSTDRGVAYEQYF. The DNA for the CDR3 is TGTGCCAGCAGCACTGACAGGGGAGTAGCCTACGAGCAGTACTTC.

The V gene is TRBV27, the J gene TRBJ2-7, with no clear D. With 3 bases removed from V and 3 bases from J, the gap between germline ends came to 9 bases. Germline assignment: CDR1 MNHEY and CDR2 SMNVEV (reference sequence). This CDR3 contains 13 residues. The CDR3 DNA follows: TGTGCCAGCAGTTTTTCGTCTATCTACGAGCAGTACTTC. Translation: CASSFSSIYEQYF.